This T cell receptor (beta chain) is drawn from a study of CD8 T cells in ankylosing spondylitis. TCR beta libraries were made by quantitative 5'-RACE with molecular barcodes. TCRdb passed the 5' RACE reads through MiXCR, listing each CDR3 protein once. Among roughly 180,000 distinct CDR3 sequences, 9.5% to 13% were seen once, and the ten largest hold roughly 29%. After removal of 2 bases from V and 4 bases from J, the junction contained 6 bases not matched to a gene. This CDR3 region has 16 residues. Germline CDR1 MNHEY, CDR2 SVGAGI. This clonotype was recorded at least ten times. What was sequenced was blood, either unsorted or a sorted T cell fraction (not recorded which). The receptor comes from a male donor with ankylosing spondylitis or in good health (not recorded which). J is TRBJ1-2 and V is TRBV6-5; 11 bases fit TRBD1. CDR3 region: CASSYLRTGGGYGYTF. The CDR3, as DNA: TGTGCCAGCAGTTACCTACGGACAGGGGGCGGCTATGGCTACACCTTC.